This T cell receptor beta chain was recovered during a study of response to subunit inactivated influenza vaccine. TCRdb reanalysed the RT-PCR reads using MiXCR and keeps one entry per CDR3 protein. The sample consists of 500,000 to 600,000 distinct CDR3 sequences, approximately 10% of them appearing once. The table lists this clonotype with a few counts. Germline assignment: CDR1 PRHDT and CDR2 FYEKMQ (reference sequence). The CDR3 consists of 13 residues. V lost 5 bases to trimming and J lost 9 bases; unmatched junction nucleotides: 6. This sample also appeared in a second study, on T cells expressing NK-cell markers. Per that paper: Generation of TCR beta cDNA was performed by 5'RACE template switching incorporating UMIs. The authors restricted sorting to alpha-beta TCR T cells with an anti-gamma-delta TCR antibody in several experiments.

Sequencing was performed on PBMCs from blood, taken on the day of vaccination. V and J are TRBV13 and TRBJ2-2; 7 bases map to TRBD1. The TCR originated in a man aged 50-60 years who received an inactivated influenza vaccine. The CDR3 loop reads CASSGETGRELFF. The CDR3 region has the DNA TGTGCCAGCAGCGGAGAGACAGGGAGGGAGCTGTTTTTT. Filled out from reference TRBV13 and TRBJ2-2, the complete variable domain reads AAGVIQSPRHLIKEKRETATLKCYPIPRHDTVYWYQQGPGQDPQFLISFYEKMQSDKGSIPDRFSAQQFSDYHSELNMSSLELGDSALYFCASSGETGRELFFGEGSRLTVL.